This T cell receptor beta chain was recovered during a study of CD8 T cells in ankylosing spondylitis. Findings and caveats of the study: There was a TCR beta motif, made of eight highly homologous variants, that appeared characteristic of ankylosing spondylitis blood. Clones linked with disease were CD8+ and fairly uncommon in the peripheral blood.

Scientists made TCR beta libraries using quantitative 5'-RACE with molecular barcodes. Each CDR3 protein gets one entry after TCRdb re-called the 5' RACE reads with MiXCR. The table shows about 840,000 distinct CDR3 sequences, with 12% occurring only once. CDR1 is SQVTM and CDR2 is ANQGSEA in the germline V gene. The length of the CDR3 is 14 residues. This clonotype was picked up many times. Antigen: not known. The junction and the germline gene differ at one end; a read error may be behind it. The rearrangement joins TRBV29-1 to TRBJ2-1; 11 nucleotides match TRBD2. Sequencing was carried out using blood, either unsorted or a sorted T cell fraction (not recorded which). The sequence came from a male donor with ankylosing spondylitis. The CDR3 coding sequence is TGCAGCGTTGAGAGAAGGCTAGCGGGAGGAGGGGAGTCCTTC. Translating gives CSVERRLAGGGESF.